In this sample, the clone carrying this T cell receptor beta chain turned up a few times. Its antigen is undetermined. The CDR3 runs 12 residues. V was pared by 3 bases and J by 8 bases, with 10 bases between. This sample is drawn from a study of response to subunit inactivated influenza vaccine. Study conclusions and caveats: Each seasonal flu vaccination may recruit only limited new T cells, authors suggested.

One entry per CDR3 protein, called by TCRdb with MiXCR from the RT-PCR reads. The repertoire holds roughly 760,000 distinct CDR3 sequences, over 20% seen once, with roughly 10% in the top ten. The sequencing used PBMCs from blood, collected around 5 days after vaccination. This clonotype was sampled from a man in his forties or fifties who received an inactivated influenza vaccine. The genes are TRBV12-3 or TRBV12-4 and TRBJ1-1; possible D gene TRBD1, 5 bases. The DNA of the CDR3 is TGTGCCAGCAGTTTTGCAGGGATGGAAGCTTTCTTT. This gives the protein CASSFAGMEAFF.